A single T cell receptor (beta chain) is shown here with its context. Germline is not matched at one junction end, which may reflect a read error. Germline V gene data show CDR1 as DFQATT and CDR2 as SNEGSKA (reference sequence). The CDR3 runs 16 residues. The sample originates from a study of T cell repertoires in cytomegalovirus infection. TCRdb recomputed calls from the reads with MiXCR, one row per CDR3 protein. This table has some 300,000 distinct CDR3 sequences, around a sixth appearing once. The sample taken for sequencing was PBMCs. The chain recombines TRBV20-1 with TRBJ2-5; TRBD2 agrees at 12 bases. The sequence was obtained from a human donor in good health (CMV status not recorded). Some clones in this sample may be carry-over from other donors' samples. The CDR3 is CSASDLAGGAQETQYF. The CDR3 DNA reads TGCAGCGCTAGTGATCTAGCGGGGGGGGCCCAAGAGACCCAGTACTTC.